The 22 T cell receptor beta chains in this list originate from one sample, sequenced in a study of molecular identifiers for immune sequencing clone quantification. TCRdb used MiXCR to reprocess the PCR reads, holding one entry per CDR3 protein. Of about 640,000 distinct CDR3 sequences listed, 15% to 20% were seen once; the top ten hold around 0.9%. Sequencing used naive CD8+ T cells from blood, with Jurkat cell RNA spiked in. Subset in this sample: FACS-sorted CD8+CD4-CCR7+CD45RA+ naive T cells. These TCRs come from a human donor in good health. Some libraries in this study had Jurkat cell RNA spiked in.

This clonotype was found once. A much larger clone differs by one base, so this may be a read error. V and J are TRBV9 and TRBJ2-7; the D is unclear. Germline CDR1 is SGDLS and CDR2 is YYNGEE. V lost 0 bases, J lost 3 bases, and 10 bases lay in between. The CDR3 has 14 amino acids. CDR3 sequence (DNA): TGTGCCAGCAGCGTAGGTCCGGATTTCTACGAGCAGTACTTC. As protein: CASSVGPDFYEQYF.

This clonotype was observed at least ten times. The chain recombines TRBV12-3 or TRBV12-4 with TRBJ1-3; the D is unclear. The CDR3 is made up of 11 amino acids. V was pared by 6 bases and J by 4 bases, with 4 bases between. CDR3 sequence: CASRQGNTIYF. The CDR3 bases are TGTGCCAGCAGACAGGGAAACACCATATATTTT.

There are a few counts of this clonotype. The chain uses TRBV7-8 and TRBJ2-3; 10 nucleotides match TRBD2. The germline gives CDR1 SGHVS, CDR2 FQNEAQ. Germline trimming cut 4 bases from V and 6 bases from J; bases unmatched to any gene: 10. This CDR3 spans 16 amino acids. The DNA of the CDR3 is TGTGCCAGCAGCTCCGGACTAGCGGTATCGGCGGATACGCAGTATTTT. It specifies CASSSGLAVSADTQYF.

This clonotype was observed at least ten times. This chain joins TRBV28 and TRBJ1-4, with a weak D call TRBD1 (5 bases). The V end was cut by 7 bases, the J end by 0 bases, with 15 bases between. CDR1 is MDHEN, CDR2 SYDVKM, per germline. The CDR3 consists of 16 residues. Here the CDR3 reads CASNPTGFATNEKLFF. For the CDR3, the DNA is TGTGCCAGCAATCCAACAGGTTTTGCAACTAATGAAAAACTGTTTTTT. The complete variable domain, with remaining parts taken from reference TRBV28 and TRBJ1-4, reads DVKVTQSSRYLVKRTGEKVFLECVQDMDHENMFWYRQDPGLGLRLIYFSYDVKMKEKGDIPEGYSVSREKKERFSLILESASTNQTSMYLCASNPTGFATNEKLFFGSGTQLSVL.

V is TRBV6-5 and J is TRBJ1-2, with 11 bases that match TRBD1. The V gene end was trimmed by 6 bases and the J gene end by 9 bases; junction bases not matched to a gene: 9. The CDR3 is 14 residues long. Germline lookup yields CDR1 MNHEY and CDR2 SVGAGI. CDR3 sequence (DNA): TGTGCCAGCAGAACGGACAGGGGGCGAAGTAGCTACACCTTC. Translated: CASRTDRGRSSYTF.

This clonotype was seen ten or more times. The V call is TRBV12-3 or TRBV12-4, the J call TRBJ1-1; 9 nucleotides match TRBD1. This CDR3 has 14 amino acids. The junction had 2 bases not matched to a gene; V was cut back by 5 bases and J by 1 base. The DNA for the CDR3 is TGTGCCAGCAGTCAGGGACAGGGGAACACTGAAGCTTTCTTT. It codes for CASSQGQGNTEAFF.

This clonotype appeared many times. The CDR3 sequence is CAWSVMGTGELFF. The DNA for the CDR3 is TGTGCCTGGAGTGTAATGGGTACCGGGGAGCTGTTTTTT. This chain connects TRBV30 to TRBJ2-2, with D hard to call. The CDR3 totals 13 residues. Germline V gene lookup returns CDR1 GTSNPN and CDR2 SVGIG (reference sequence). V lost 0 bases, J lost 5 bases, and 7 bases lay in between.

The table lists this clonotype with a few counts. The chain employs TRBV4-3 and TRBJ2-3, with a tentative D call TRBD1 (5 bases). This CDR3 has 16 amino acids. V lost 0 bases and J lost 5, with 15 bases in between. CDR1 and CDR2 from the germline V gene are LGHNA and YSLEER. The CDR3 DNA reads TGCGCCAGCAGCCAAGAGGTACAGGACGTTGAAGATACGCAGTATTTT. As protein: CASSQEVQDVEDTQYF.

Comments on this clonotype: Mismatch with germline at one junction end may stem from a read error. The chain combines TRBV27 with TRBJ2-6; D is perhaps TRBD1 (5 bases). This CDR3 has 15 amino acids. Germline values: CDR1 MNHEY, CDR2 SMNVEV (reference sequence). The CDR3 loop reads CASSLGVPGANALTF. DNA of the CDR3: TGTGCCAGCAGTTTAGGTGTCCCTGGGGCCAACGCCCTGACTTTC. Supplemented by reference TRBV27 and TRBJ2-6, the full variable domain reads EAQVTQNPRYLITVTGKKLTVTCSQNMNHEYMSWYRQDPGLGLRQIYYSMNVEVTDKGDVPEGYKVSRKEKRNFPLILESPSPNQTSLYFCASSLGVPGANALTFGAGSRLTVL.

This clonotype was recorded many times. CDR3 DNA: TGTGCCAGCAGTTACTCGACAGTAACCGGGGAGCTGTTTTTT. Protein product: CASSYSTVTGELFF. The rearrangement links TRBV6-2 or TRBV6-3 to TRBJ2-2; D perhaps matches TRBD1 (5 bases). Trimming removed 0 bases at V and 5 bases at J, with 7 bases between. This CDR3 comprises 14 residues. Germline CDR1 MNHEY, CDR2 SVGEGT.

This clonotype was counted once. This sequence may be a read error, since a much larger clone differs from it by one base. The chain combines TRBV12-3 or TRBV12-4 with TRBJ2-5; 7 bases fit TRBD1. The CDR3 totals 14 residues. The CDR3 region is CAGSHGTEQETQYF. CDR3 sequence (DNA): TGTGCCGGCAGTCACGGGACAGAACAAGAGACCCAGTACTTC.

This clonotype was observed many times. J is TRBJ2-7 and V is TRBV30, with D maybe TRBD2 (5 bases). V was clipped by 2 bases and J by 4 bases, with 9 bases between them. From germline, CDR1 is GTSNPN and CDR2 SVGIG (reference sequence). This CDR3 is built from 12 residues. The CDR3 nucleotides read TGTGCCTGGAGTCCCCCGGGGTACGAGCAGTACTTC. Its translation: CAWSPPGYEQYF.

The table lists this clonotype with many counts. This chain connects TRBV29-1 to TRBJ2-5; a possible D gene is TRBD1 (5 bases). This CDR3 comprises 12 residues. Trimming cost V 7 bases and J 4 bases, with 13 bases left between them. Per germline, CDR1 SQVTM and CDR2 ANQGSEA. The CDR3 DNA sequence: TGCAGCGCCGAGTGGGGCGGAGAGACCCAGTACTTC. Translating gives CSAEWGGETQYF.

This clonotype was seen repeatedly, ten times or more. The chain joins TRBV24-1 to TRBJ1-5, with D unresolved. Trimming removed 4 bases from V and 2 bases from J, with 5 bases in between. The CDR3 spans 13 residues. Germline CDR1 KGHDR, CDR2 SFDVKD. The CDR3: CATSEEGNQPQHF. Here the CDR3 DNA reads TGTGCCACCAGTGAGGAGGGCAATCAGCCCCAGCATTTT.

This clonotype occurred many times. The rearrangement uses TRBV12-3 or TRBV12-4 and TRBJ1-1; D gene ambiguous. The V gene lost 6 bases and the J gene lost 4 bases, with 15 bases spanning the gap. The CDR3 length is 14 residues. CDR3 sequence: CASSSVRRGTEAFF. The CDR3, as DNA: TGTGCCAGCAGCTCGGTCCGCAGAGGCACTGAAGCTTTCTTT.

The chain combines TRBV2 with TRBJ2-3; TRBD2 matches at 11 bases. This CDR3 region has 16 residues. After removal of 3 bases from V and 2 bases from J, the junction contained 4 bases not matched to a gene. The V gene's germline CDR1 is SNHLY and CDR2 FYNNEI. CDR3 DNA: TGTGCCAGCAGTGACGGGACTAGCGGACACACAGATACGCAGTATTTT. This codes for CASSDGTSGHTDTQYF. The full variable domain, rest sourced from reference TRBV2 and TRBJ2-3, is EPEVTQTPSHQVTQMGQEVILRCVPISNHLYFYWYRQILGQKVEFLVSFYNNEISEKSEIFDDQFSVERPDGSNFTLKIRSTKLEDSAMYFCASSDGTSGHTDTQYFGPGTRLTVL.

There are a few counts of this clonotype. The chain is built from TRBV7-9 and TRBJ2-7; 7 bases line up with TRBD1. The CDR3 consists of 15 residues. Germline CDR1 is SEHNR and CDR2 is FQNEAQ (reference sequence). V was clipped by 0 bases and J by 5 bases; unmatched bases: 7. The DNA for the CDR3 is TGTGCCAGCAGCTTAGCCGCCGACAGGGATGACGAGCAGTACTTC. Translation gives CASSLAADRDDEQYF.

This clonotype was counted a few times. The chain links TRBV19 to TRBJ2-5; D possibly corresponds to TRBD1 (5 bases). The CDR3 runs to 13 residues. Germline lookup yields CDR1 LNHDA and CDR2 SQIVND (reference sequence). The V gene lost 10 bases and the J gene lost 2 bases, with 14 bases spanning the gap. The CDR3 bases are TGTGCCACCCTCGACAGTAGTCAAGAGACCCAGTACTTC. It encodes CATLDSSQETQYF.

As regards this clonotype: A much bigger clone sits one base away, suggesting this may be a read error. V and J are TRBV6-2 or TRBV6-3 and TRBJ2-3, with 8 bases fitting TRBD2. Germline V gives CDR1 MNHEY, CDR2 SVGEGT. This CDR3 is 15 amino acids long. The J segment lost 5 bases and the V segment lost 10 bases, leaving 14 bases of the junction unmatched. The CDR3 reads CANRSSTSGLDTQYF. For the CDR3, the DNA is TGTGCCAACAGATCCAGTACTAGCGGCCTAGATACGCAGTATTTT.

The chain employs TRBV10-3 and TRBJ2-7; no clear D gene. This CDR3 has 12 amino acids. In germline, CDR1 is ENHRY, CDR2 SYGVKD. The V and J ends lost 4 bases and 3 bases respectively, with 7 bases between them. The CDR3 DNA reads as TGTGCCATCAGTGGGGGAAACTACGAGCAGTACTTC. This translates into CAISGGNYEQYF.

A few counts support this clonotype. The chain has TRBV7-9 and TRBJ2-3; 15 positions agree with TRBD2. Germline V gene data show CDR1 as SEHNR and CDR2 as FQNEAQ (reference sequence). The CDR3 has 21 residues. J lost 2 bases, V lost 3 bases, and 15 bases had no gene match. Here the CDR3 DNA reads TGTGCCAGCAGCTTCCCCCTGTGGGGACTAGCGGGGGGTCTATTCACAGATACGCAGTATTTT. Its protein product is CASSFPLWGLAGGLFTDTQYF.

The chain links TRBV15 to TRBJ2-5; TRBD1 matches 7 bases. This CDR3 comprises 12 residues. In germline, CDR1 is LNHNV, CDR2 YYDKDF (reference sequence). V was pared by 8 bases and J by 2 bases, with 2 bases of the junction left unmatched. The DNA for the CDR3 is TGTGCCACCCGGACAGGACAAGAGACCCAGTACTTC. Protein: CATRTGQETQYF.